This T cell receptor beta chain was identified during a study of CD8 T cells in ankylosing spondylitis. Study-level results: Prior work had noted some motif variants in reactive arthritis blood and synovial fluid. Those disease-linked clones were CD8+; they were also relatively rare in peripheral blood. From matched ankylosing spondylitis synovial fluid, disease-linked clones were reportedly recovered at significantly enriched levels. Blood from ankylosing spondylitis patients appeared to carry a characteristic eight-variant TCR beta motif.

This CDR3 spans 17 amino acids. The germline CDR1 and CDR2 sequences are LGHNA and YSLEER. V shed 2 bases and J shed 5 bases, with 16 bases lying between them. As for this clonotype: As yet, its antigen is unknown.

Scientists made TCR beta libraries using quantitative 5'-RACE with molecular barcodes. TCRdb reanalysed the 5' RACE reads using MiXCR and keeps one entry per CDR3 protein. The top ten hold approximately 0.5% of the sample, which has 750,000 to 850,000 distinct CDR3 sequences, approximately 12% seen once. This clonotype was sampled from a male donor with ankylosing spondylitis. The sample was blood, either unsorted or a sorted T cell fraction (not recorded which). The gene calls are TRBV4-3 and TRBJ1-6; D not certain. DNA of the CDR3: TGCGCCAGCAGCCAACGGTCGATCCTAGGAGATAATTCACCCCTCCACTTT. It codes for CASSQRSILGDNSPLHF.